The T cell receptor beta chain described here comes from a study of somatic mutations in cytotoxic T cells in rheumatoid arthritis. V gave up 3 bases and J gave up 1 base, with 22 bases separating them. This CDR3 is 18 amino acids long. The V gene's germline CDR1 is SGHTS and CDR2 YDEGEE. In the authors' methods: Matches were rare between published virus-specific TCRB sequences and patient CD8+ clones exceeding 1%. Sequencing used immunoSEQ multiplex PCR; TCRdb keeps in-frame clones, though not all of them. The DNA was the basis for D and trimming; V, J and clone size are from that table. The sample records roughly 1,900 clones, 60% to 80% being singletons.

The specimen comprised CD8+ T cells sorted from blood, sampled at a follow-up visit. The gene calls are TRBV5-8 and TRBJ1-1; D is ambiguous. This receptor was obtained from a man in his sixties or seventies with rheumatoid arthritis. CDR3 DNA sequence: TGTGCCAGCAGCTCCCGAGCCCAAGGCCCCTTCAAGAACACTGAAGCTTTCTTT. Residues: CASSSRAQGPFKNTEAFF.